Detailed here is one TCR beta chain. This entry comes from a study of T cells expressing NK-cell markers. At the level of the study: TCR beta repertoires came from sorted CD3+CD56+NKG2C+, CD3+CD56+NKG2C- and CD3+CD56-NKG2C+ T cells.

From the 5' RACE reads, TCRdb lists one entry per CDR3 protein and no DNA. Its table records roughly 280,000 distinct CDR3 sequences. This TCR derives from a man aged 18 to 30 in good health. Sequenced material: blood T cells: a sorted CD56 or NKG2C T cell subset, CD4+ or CD8+ T cells, or bulk PBMC T cells (not recorded which).

CDR3 loop: CASSSGTLYYEQYF. The chain has TRBV6-2 or TRBV6-3 and TRBJ2-7; no DNA is available, so the TRBD1 call from TCRdb remains unchecked. The germline gives CDR1 MNHEY, CDR2 SVGEGT. This CDR3 is built from 14 residues.